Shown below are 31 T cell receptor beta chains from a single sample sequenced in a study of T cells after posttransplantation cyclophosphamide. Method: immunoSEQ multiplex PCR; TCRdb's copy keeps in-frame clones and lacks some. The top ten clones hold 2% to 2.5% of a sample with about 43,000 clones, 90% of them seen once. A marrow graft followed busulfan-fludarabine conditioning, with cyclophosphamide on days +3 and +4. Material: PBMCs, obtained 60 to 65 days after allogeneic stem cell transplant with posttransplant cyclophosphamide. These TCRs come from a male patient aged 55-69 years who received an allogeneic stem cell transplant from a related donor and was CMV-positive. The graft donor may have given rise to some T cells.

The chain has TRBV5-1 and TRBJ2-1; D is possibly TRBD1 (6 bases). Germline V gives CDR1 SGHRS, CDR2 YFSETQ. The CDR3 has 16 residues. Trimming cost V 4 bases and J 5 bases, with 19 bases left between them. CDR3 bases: TGCGCCAGCAGCCGTTCCGGGACAAAAGAGGACAATGAGCAGTTCTTC. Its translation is CASSRSGTKEDNEQFF.

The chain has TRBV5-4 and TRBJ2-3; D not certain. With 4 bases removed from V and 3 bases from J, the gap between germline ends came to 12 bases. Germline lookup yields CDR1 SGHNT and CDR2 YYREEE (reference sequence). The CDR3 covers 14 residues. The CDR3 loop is CASSRSSITDTQYF. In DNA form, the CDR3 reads TGTGCCAGCAGCAGATCCTCTATAACAGATACGCAGTATTTT. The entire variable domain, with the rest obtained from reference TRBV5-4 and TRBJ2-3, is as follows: ETGVTQSPTHLIKTRGQQVTLRCSSQSGHNTVSWYQQALGQGPQFIFQYYREEENGRGNFPPRFSGLQFPNYSSELNVNALELDDSALYLCASSRSSITDTQYFGPGTRLTVL.

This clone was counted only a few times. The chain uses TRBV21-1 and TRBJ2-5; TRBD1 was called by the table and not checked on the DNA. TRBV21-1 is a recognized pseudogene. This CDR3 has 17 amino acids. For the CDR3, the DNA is TGTGCCAGCAGCCCCCAAACAGGGGGCGCTTACCAAGAGACCCAGTACTTC. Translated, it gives CASSPQTGGAYQETQYF.

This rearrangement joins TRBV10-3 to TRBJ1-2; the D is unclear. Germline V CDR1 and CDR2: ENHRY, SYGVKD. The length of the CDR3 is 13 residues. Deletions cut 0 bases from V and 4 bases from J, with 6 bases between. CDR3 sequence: CAISESNIYGYTF. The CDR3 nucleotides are TGTGCCATCAGTGAGTCGAACATCTATGGCTACACCTTC.

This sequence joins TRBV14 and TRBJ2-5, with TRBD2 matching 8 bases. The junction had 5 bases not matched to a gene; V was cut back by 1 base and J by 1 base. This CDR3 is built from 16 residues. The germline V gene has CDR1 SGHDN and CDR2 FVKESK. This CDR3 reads CASSQAKRGGQETQYF. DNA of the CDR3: TGTGCCAGCAGCCAAGCGAAACGGGGGGGCCAAGAGACCCAGTACTTC.

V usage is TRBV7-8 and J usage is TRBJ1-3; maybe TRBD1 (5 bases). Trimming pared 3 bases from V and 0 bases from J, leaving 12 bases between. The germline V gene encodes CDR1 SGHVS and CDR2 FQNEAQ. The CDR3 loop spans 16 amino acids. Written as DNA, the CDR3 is TGTGCCAGCAGCTTGATGGGCAGGGTCTCTGGAAACACCATATATTTT. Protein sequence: CASSLMGRVSGNTIYF.

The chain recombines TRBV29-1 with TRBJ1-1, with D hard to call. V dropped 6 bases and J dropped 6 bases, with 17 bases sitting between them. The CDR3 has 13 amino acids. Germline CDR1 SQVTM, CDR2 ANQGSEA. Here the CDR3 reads CSVESGGVPEAFF. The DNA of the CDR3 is TGCAGCGTGGAAAGTGGTGGAGTCCCTGAAGCTTTCTTT. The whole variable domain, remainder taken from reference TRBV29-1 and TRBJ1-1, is SAVISQKPSRDICQRGTSLTIQCQVDSQVTMMFWYRQQPGQSLTLIATANQGSEATYESGFVIDKFPISRPNLTFSTLTVSNMSPEDSSIYLCSVESGGVPEAFFGQGTRLTVV.

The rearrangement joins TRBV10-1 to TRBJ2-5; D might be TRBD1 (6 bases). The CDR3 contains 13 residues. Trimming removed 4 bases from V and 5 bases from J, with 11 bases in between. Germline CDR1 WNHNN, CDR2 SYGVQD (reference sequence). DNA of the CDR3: TGCGCCAGCAGTGCCAGACAGGAGGAGACCCAGTACTTC. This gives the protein CASSARQEETQYF.

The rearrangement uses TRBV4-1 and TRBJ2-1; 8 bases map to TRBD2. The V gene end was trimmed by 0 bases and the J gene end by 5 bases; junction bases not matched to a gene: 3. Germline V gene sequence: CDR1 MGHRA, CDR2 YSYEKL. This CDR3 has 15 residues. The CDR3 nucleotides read TGCGCCAGCAGCCAAGAGGAACTAGCGGACAATGAGCAGTTCTTC. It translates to CASSQEELADNEQFF.

CDR3 residues: CAIQGAAGTQYF. The CDR3 DNA reads TGTGCCATACAGGGGGCTGCGGGGACCCAGTACTTC. V and J are TRBV6-5 and TRBJ2-5; 9 bases match TRBD1. Germline-derived CDR1 and CDR2 are MNHEY and SVGAGI. J was trimmed by 7 bases and V by 10 bases; bases with no gene match: 7. The CDR3 covers 12 residues.

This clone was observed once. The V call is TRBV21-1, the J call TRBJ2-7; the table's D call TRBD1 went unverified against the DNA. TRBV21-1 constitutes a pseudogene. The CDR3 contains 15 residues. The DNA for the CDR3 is TGTGCCAGCAGCGGTCGACAGGGGGACTCCTACGAGCAGTACGTC. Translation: CASSGRQGDSYEQYV.

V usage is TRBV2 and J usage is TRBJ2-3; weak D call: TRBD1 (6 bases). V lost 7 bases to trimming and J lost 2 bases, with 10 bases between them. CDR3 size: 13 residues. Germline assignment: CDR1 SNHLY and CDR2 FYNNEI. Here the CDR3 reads CASTGQNTDTQYF. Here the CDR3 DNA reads TGTGCCAGCACGGGACAAAACACAGATACGCAGTATTTT. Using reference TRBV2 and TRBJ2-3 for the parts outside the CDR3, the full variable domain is EPEVTQTPSHQVTQMGQEVILRCVPISNHLYFYWYRQILGQKVEFLVSFYNNEISEKSEIFDDQFSVERPDGSNFTLKIRSTKLEDSAMYFCASTGQNTDTQYFGPGTRLTVL.

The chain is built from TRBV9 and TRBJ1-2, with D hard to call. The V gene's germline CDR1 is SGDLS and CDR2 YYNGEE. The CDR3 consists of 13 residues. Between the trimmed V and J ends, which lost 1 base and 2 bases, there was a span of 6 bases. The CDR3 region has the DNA TGTGCCAGCAGCGTAACAGACAACTATGGCTACACCTTC. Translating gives CASSVTDNYGYTF.

CDR3 loop: CASSLDVWSHGYTF. DNA of the CDR3: TGTGCCAGCAGCTTAGATGTCTGGAGCCATGGCTACACCTTC. The chain is built from TRBV7-6 and TRBJ1-2; D gene ambiguous. Trimming took off 1 base at V and 6 bases at J, with 12 bases between the two ends. This CDR3 region has 14 residues. Germline V gene sequence: CDR1 SGHVS, CDR2 FNYEAQ.

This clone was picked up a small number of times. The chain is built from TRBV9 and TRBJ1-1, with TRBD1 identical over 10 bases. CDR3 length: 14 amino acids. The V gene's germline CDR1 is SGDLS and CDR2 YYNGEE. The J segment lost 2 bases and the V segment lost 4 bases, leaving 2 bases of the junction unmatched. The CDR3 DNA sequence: TGTGCCAGCAGCCGACAGGGGGCTAACACTGAAGCTTTCTTT. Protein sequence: CASSRQGANTEAFF.

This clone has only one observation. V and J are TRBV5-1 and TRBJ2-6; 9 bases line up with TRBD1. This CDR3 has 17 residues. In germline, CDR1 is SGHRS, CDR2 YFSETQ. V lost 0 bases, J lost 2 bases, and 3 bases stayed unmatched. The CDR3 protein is CASSLGTGVTGANVLTF. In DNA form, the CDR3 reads TGCGCCAGCAGCTTGGGGACAGGGGTGACTGGGGCCAACGTCCTGACTTTC. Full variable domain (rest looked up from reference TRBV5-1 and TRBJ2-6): KAGVTQTPRYLIKTRGQQVTLSCSPISGHRSVSWYQQTPGQGLQFLFEYFSETQRNKGNFPGRFSGRQFSNSRSEMNVSTLELGDSALYLCASSLGTGVTGANVLTFGAGSRLTVL.

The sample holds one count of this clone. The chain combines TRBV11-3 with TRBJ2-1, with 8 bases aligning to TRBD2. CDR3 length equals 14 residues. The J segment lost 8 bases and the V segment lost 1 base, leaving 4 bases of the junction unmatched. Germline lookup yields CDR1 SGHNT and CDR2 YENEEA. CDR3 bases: TGTGCCAGCAGCTTAGCGGCGGGGGGCGATGAGCAGTTCTTC. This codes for CASSLAAGGDEQFF.

CDR3 region: CAICPRDRDNEQFF. Written as DNA, the CDR3 is TGTGCCATCTGTCCTCGGGACAGAGACAATGAGCAGTTCTTC. The V and J genes are TRBV10-3 and TRBJ2-1; 7 bases are shared with TRBD1. Looked up from germline, CDR1 is ENHRY and CDR2 is SYGVKD. With 8 bases clipped from V and 5 bases from J, the junction kept 9 bases outside the gene matches. The CDR3 totals 14 residues.

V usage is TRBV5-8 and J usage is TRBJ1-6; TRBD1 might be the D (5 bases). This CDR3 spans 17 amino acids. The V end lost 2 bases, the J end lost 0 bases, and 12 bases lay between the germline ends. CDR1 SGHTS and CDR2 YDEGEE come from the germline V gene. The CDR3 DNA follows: TGTGCCAGCAGCTTTGCGACAGTGAGCTCCTATAATTCACCCCTCCACTTT. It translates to CASSFATVSSYNSPLHF.

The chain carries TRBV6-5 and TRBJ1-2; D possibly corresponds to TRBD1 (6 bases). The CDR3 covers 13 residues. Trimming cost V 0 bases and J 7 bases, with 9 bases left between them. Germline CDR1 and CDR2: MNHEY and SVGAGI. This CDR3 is CASSYSGGSGYTF. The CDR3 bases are TGTGCCAGCAGTTACTCAGGGGGTAGTGGCTACACCTTC.

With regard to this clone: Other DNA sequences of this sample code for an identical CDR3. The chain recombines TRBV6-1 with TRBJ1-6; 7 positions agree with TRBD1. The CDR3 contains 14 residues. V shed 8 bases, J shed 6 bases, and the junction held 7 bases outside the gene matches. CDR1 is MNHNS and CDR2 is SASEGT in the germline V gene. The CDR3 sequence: CASSDGQVNSPLHF. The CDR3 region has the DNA TGTGCCAGCTCAGACGGACAGGTTAATTCACCCCTCCACTTT.

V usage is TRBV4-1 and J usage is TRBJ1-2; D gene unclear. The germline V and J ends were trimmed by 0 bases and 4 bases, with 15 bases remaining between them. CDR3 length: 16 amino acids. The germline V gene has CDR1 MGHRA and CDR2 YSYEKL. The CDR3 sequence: CASSQDRQAPFYGYTF. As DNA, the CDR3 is TGCGCCAGCAGCCAAGATCGTCAGGCGCCCTTCTATGGCTACACCTTC.

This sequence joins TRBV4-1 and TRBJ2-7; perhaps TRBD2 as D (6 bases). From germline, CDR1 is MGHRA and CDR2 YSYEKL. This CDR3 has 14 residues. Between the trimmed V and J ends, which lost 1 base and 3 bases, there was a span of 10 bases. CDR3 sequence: CASSQGLGGYEQYV. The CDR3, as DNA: TGCGCCAGCAGCCAAGGACTAGGTGGCTACGAGCAGTACGTC.

The CDR3: CAISDEGDYGYTF. CDR3 in DNA: TGTGCCATCAGTGATGAGGGAGACTATGGCTACACCTTC. The chain carries TRBV10-3 and TRBJ1-2; D remains ambiguous. V lost 3 bases and J lost 3, with 8 bases in between. Germline lookup yields CDR1 ENHRY and CDR2 SYGVKD. The CDR3 runs to 13 residues.

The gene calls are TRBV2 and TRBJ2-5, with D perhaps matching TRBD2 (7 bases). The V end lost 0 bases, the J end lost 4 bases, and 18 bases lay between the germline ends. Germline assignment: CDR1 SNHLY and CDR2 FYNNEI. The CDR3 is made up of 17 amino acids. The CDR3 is CASSEAGAGESGETQYF. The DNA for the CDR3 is TGTGCCAGCAGTGAAGCGGGGGCGGGGGAGAGTGGAGAGACCCAGTACTTC. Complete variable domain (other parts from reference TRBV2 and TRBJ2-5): EPEVTQTPSHQVTQMGQEVILRCVPISNHLYFYWYRQILGQKVEFLVSFYNNEISEKSEIFDDQFSVERPDGSNFTLKIRSTKLEDSAMYFCASSEAGAGESGETQYFGPGTRLLVL.

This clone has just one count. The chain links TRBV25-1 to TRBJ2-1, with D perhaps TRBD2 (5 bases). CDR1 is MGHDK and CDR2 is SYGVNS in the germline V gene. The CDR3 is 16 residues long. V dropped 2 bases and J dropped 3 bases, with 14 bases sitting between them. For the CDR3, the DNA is TGTGCCAGCAGTGAACGGGTGGGAGAAAACTACAATGAGCAGTTCTTC. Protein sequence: CASSERVGENYNEQFF.

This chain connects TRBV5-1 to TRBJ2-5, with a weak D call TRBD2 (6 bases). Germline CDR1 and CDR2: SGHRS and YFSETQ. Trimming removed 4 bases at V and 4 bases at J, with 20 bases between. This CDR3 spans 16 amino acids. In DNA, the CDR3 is TGCGCCAGCAGCGGGGCGGGCCACGACGGGGGAGAGACCCAGTACTTC. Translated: CASSGAGHDGGETQYF.

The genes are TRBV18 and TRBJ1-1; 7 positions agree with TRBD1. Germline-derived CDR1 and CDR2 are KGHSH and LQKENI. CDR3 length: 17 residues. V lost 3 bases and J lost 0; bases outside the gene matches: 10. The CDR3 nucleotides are TGTGCCAGCTCACCCGCGGCAGGGGGAATCATGAACACTGAAGCTTTCTTT. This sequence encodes CASSPAAGGIMNTEAFF. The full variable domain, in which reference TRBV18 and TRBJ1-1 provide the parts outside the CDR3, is NAGVMQNPRHLVRRRGQEARLRCSPMKGHSHVYWYRQLPEEGLKFMVYLQKENIIDESGMPKERFSAEFPKEGPSILRIQQVVRGDSAAYFCASSPAAGGIMNTEAFFGQGTRLTVV.

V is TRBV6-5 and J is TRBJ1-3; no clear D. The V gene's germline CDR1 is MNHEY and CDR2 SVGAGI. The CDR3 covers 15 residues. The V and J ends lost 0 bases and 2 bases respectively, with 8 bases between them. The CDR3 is CASSYSEDPGNTIYF. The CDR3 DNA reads TGTGCCAGCAGTTACTCTGAGGATCCTGGAAACACCATATATTTT.

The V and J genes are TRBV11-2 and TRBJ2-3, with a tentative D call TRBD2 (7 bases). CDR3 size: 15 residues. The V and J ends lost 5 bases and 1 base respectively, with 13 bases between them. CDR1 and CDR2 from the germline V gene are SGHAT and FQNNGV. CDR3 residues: CASSPEGGGTDTQYF. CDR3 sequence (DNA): TGTGCCAGCAGCCCCGAGGGGGGGGGCACAGATACGCAGTATTTT.

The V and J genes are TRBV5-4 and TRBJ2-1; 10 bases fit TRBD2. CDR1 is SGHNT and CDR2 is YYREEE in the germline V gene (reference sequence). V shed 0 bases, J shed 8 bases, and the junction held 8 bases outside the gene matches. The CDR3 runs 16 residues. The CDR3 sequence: CASSLVKRGGGYEQFF. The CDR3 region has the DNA TGTGCCAGCAGCTTGGTAAAGCGGGGGGGCGGCTATGAGCAGTTCTTC. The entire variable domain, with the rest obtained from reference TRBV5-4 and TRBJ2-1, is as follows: ETGVTQSPTHLIKTRGQQVTLRCSSQSGHNTVSWYQQALGQGPQFIFQYYREEENGRGNFPPRFSGLQFPNYSSELNVNALELDDSALYLCASSLVKRGGGYEQFFGPGTRLTVL.